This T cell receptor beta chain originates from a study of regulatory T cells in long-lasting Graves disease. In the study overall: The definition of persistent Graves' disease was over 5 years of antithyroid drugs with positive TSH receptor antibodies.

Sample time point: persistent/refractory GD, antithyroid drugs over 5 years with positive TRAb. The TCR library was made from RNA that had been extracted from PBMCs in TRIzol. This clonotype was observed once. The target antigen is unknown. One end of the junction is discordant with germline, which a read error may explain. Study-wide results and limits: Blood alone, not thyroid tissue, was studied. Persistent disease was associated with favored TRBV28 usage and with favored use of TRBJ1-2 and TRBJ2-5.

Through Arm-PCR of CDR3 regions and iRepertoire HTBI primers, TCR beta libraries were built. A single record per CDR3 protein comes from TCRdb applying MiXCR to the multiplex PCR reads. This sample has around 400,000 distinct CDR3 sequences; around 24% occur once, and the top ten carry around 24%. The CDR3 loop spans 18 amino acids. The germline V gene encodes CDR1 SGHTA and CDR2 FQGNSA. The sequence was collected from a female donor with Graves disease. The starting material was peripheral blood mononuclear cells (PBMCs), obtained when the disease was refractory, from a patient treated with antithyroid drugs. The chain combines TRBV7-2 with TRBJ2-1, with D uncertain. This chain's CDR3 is CASSVASQRPKGYNEQFF. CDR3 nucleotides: TGTGCCAGCAGCGTAGCTTCGCAGCGCCCGAAAGGCTACAATGAGCAGTTCTTC.